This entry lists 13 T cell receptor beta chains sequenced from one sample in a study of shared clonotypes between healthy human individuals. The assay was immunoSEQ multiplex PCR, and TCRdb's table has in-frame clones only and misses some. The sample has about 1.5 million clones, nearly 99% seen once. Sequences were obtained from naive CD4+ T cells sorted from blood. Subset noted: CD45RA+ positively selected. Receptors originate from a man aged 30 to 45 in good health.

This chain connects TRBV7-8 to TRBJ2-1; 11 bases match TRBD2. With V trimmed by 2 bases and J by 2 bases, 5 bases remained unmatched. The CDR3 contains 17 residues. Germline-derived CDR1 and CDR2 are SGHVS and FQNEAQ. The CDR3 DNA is TGTGCCAGCAGCTTACGCTTAGCGGGAGGGCCCTACAATGAGCAGTTCTTC. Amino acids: CASSLRLAGGPYNEQFF.

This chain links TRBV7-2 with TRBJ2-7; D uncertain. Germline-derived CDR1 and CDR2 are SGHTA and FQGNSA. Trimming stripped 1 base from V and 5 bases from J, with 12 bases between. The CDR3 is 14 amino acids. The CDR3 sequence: CASSLEVGSDEQYF. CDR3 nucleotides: TGTGCCAGCAGCTTAGAGGTCGGATCGGACGAGCAGTACTTC.

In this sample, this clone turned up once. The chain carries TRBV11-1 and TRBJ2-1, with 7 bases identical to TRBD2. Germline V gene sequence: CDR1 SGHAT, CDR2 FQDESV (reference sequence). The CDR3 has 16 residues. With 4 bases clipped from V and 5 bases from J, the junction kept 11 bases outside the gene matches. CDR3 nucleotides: TGTGCCAGCAGCTCAGGCGTATGGCTAGCGGACAATGAGCAGTTCTTC. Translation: CASSSGVWLADNEQFF.

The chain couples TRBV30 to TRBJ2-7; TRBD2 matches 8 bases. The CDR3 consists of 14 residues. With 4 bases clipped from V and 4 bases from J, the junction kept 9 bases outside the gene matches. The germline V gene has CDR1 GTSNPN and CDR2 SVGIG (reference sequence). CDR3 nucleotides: TGTGCCTGGACCCTGGGGGGGACTAGATACGAGCAGTACTTC. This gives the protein CAWTLGGTRYEQYF.

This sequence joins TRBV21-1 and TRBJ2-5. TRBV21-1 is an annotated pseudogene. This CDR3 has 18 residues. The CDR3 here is CASSKRLGEDHDQETQYF. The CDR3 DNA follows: TGTGCCAGCAGCAAAAGGCTTGGTGAGGACCACGACCAAGAGACCCAGTACTTC.

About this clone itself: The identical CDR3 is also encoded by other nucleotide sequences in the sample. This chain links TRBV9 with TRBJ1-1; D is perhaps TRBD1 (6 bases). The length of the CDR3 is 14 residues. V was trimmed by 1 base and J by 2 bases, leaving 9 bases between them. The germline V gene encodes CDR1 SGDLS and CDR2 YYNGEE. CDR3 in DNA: TGTGCCAGCAGCGTAAGCGGGGGCAACACTGAAGCTTTCTTT. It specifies CASSVSGGNTEAFF.

The CDR3: CAWSAGRGEKLFF. CDR3 nucleotide sequence: TGTGCCTGGAGTGCCGGAAGGGGTGAAAAACTGTTTTTT. The chain has TRBV30 and TRBJ1-4; TRBD1 is a possible D gene (5 bases). V was shortened by 1 base and J by 7 bases, with 10 bases between the two germline ends. The CDR3 is 13 amino acids. CDR1 is GTSNPN, CDR2 SVGIG, per germline (reference sequence).

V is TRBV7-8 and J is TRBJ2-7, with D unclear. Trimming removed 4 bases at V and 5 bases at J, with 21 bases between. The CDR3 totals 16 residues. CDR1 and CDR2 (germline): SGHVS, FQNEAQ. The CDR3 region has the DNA TGTGCCAGCAGCTCCCTCCTCCTCGGAAGGAAGAACGAGCAGTACTTC. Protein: CASSSLLLGRKNEQYF. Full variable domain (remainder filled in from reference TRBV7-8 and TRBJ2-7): GAGVSQSPRYKVAKRGQDVALRCDPISGHVSLFWYQQALGQGPEFLTYFQNEAQLDKSGLPSDRFFAERPEGSVSTLKIQRTQQEDSAVYLCASSSLLLGRKNEQYFGPGTRLTVT.

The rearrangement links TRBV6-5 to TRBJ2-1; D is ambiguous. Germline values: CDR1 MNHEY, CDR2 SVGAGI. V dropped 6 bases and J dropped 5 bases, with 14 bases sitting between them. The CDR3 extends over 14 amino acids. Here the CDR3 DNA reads TGTGCCAGCAGCCTCATACCCTGGCACAATGAGCAGTTCTTC. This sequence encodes CASSLIPWHNEQFF.

CDR3 coding DNA: TGTGCCACCAGCAGAGATCAGTTGGTCTCCTACAATGAGCAGTTCTTC. Translated: CATSRDQLVSYNEQFF. The chain employs TRBV15 and TRBJ2-1; D unresolved. Germline CDR1 LNHNV, CDR2 YYDKDF (reference sequence). V lost 0 bases, J lost 0 bases, and 9 bases lay in between. The CDR3 contains 16 residues.

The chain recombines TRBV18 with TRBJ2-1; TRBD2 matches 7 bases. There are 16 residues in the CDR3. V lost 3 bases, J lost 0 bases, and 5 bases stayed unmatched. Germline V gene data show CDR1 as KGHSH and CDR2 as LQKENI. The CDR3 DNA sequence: TGTGCCAGCTCACCGACTAGCCTCTACTCCTACAATGAGCAGTTCTTC. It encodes CASSPTSLYSYNEQFF.

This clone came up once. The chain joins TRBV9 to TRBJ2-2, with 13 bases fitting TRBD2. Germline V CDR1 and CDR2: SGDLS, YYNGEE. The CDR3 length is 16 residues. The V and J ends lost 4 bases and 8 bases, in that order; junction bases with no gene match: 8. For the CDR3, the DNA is TGTGCCAGCAGCCCGGGACTAGCGGGATCAAGGGGGGAGCTGTTTTTT. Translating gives CASSPGLAGSRGELFF.

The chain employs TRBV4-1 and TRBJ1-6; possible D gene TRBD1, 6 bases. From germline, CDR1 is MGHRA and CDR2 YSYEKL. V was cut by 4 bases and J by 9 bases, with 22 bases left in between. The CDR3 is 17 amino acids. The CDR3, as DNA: TGCGCCAGCAGCCCACGAACCCAAACAGGGCCCGCTTCACCCCTCCACTTT. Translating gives CASSPRTQTGPASPLHF.